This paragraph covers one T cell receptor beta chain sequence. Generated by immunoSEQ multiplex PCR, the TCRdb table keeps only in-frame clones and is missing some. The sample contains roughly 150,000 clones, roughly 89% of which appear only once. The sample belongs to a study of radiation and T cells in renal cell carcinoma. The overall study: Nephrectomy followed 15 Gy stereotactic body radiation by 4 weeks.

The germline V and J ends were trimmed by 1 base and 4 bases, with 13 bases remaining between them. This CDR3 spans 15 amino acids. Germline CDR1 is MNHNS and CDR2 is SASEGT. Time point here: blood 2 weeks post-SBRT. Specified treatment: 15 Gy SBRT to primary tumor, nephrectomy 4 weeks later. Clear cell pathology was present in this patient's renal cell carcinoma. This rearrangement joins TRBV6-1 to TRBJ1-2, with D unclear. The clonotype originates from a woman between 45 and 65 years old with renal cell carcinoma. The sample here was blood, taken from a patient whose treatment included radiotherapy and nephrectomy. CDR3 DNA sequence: TGTGCCAGCAGTGAAGGTAACCGGGGAGGCTATGGCTACACCTTC. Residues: CASSEGNRGGYGYTF.